Following are 9 T cell receptor beta chains from one sample sequenced in a study of T cells after yellow fever vaccination. TCRdb reprocessed the 5' RACE reads via MiXCR and lists one record per CDR3 protein. The repertoire holds 150,000 to 200,000 distinct CDR3 sequences, with approximately 9.9% as singletons. The input for sequencing was CD8+ T cells sorted from PBMCs, taken 15 days after the yellow fever booster vaccination. These receptors were taken from a young man who received the YFV17D yellow fever vaccine.

This clonotype was detected a few times. The chain links TRBV6-2 or TRBV6-3 to TRBJ1-2, with D possibly matching TRBD1 (6 bases). The germline V gene encodes CDR1 MNHEY and CDR2 SVGEGT. There are 13 residues in the CDR3. With 6 bases removed from V and 2 bases from J, the gap between germline ends came to 10 bases. The CDR3 here is CASSTGQNYGYTF. The CDR3 region has the DNA TGTGCCAGCAGCACAGGACAGAACTATGGCTACACCTTC.

This clonotype was seen only a few times. The chain employs TRBV7-9 and TRBJ2-1; 7 nucleotides align to TRBD2. J lost 3 bases, V lost 1 base, and 3 bases had no gene match. The CDR3 is 15 residues long. Germline CDR1 and CDR2: SEHNR and FQNEAQ (reference sequence). The DNA of the CDR3 is TGTGCCAGCAGCTTAGGAGCGGGGATCTACAATGAGCAGTTCTTC. Protein product: CASSLGAGIYNEQFF.

This clonotype has at least ten counts. The V gene is TRBV24-1, the J gene TRBJ2-5, with D unresolved. V was cut by 2 bases and J by 3 bases, with 6 bases left in between. In germline, CDR1 is KGHDR, CDR2 SFDVKD. The length of the CDR3 is 13 residues. The CDR3 coding sequence is TGTGCCACCAGTGATTATGGGGAAGAGACCCAGTACTTC. It specifies CATSDYGEETQYF.

This clonotype occurred a few times. This chain joins TRBV4-2 and TRBJ1-4; 12 bases fit TRBD1. Germline CDR1 is LGHNA and CDR2 is YNFKEQ. V gave up 1 base and J gave up 8 bases; unmatched junction bases: 11. The CDR3 consists of 18 residues. The CDR3 sequence: CASSQGSPGQGALEKLFF. The CDR3 bases are TGTGCCAGCAGCCAAGGGTCGCCGGGACAGGGGGCGTTAGAAAAACTGTTTTTT.

This clonotype was found a few times. This chain links TRBV7-9 with TRBJ2-3; 11 bases are a match to TRBD2. The CDR3 has 17 residues. The germline V gene has CDR1 SEHNR and CDR2 FQNEAQ (reference sequence). Losses at the gene ends were 7 bases for V and 0 bases for J; bases not matched to a gene: 9. The CDR3 bases are TGTGCCAGCATGGGGACTAGCGGACTCACTAGCACAGATACGCAGTATTTT. Amino acids: CASMGTSGLTSTDTQYF.

This clonotype was recorded a few times. V usage is TRBV4-1 and J usage is TRBJ2-3, with D hard to call. V lost 6 bases and J lost 2, with 15 bases in between. This CDR3 is 15 amino acids long. Looked up from germline, CDR1 is MGHRA and CDR2 is YSYEKL. CDR3 loop: CASSIRALSTDTQYF. The CDR3 DNA follows: TGCGCCAGCAGTATCCGGGCCCTATCCACAGATACGCAGTATTTT.

This clonotype was detected only a few times. The chain employs TRBV10-2 and TRBJ1-1; D possibly corresponds to TRBD1 (5 bases). Germline assignment: CDR1 WSHSY and CDR2 SAAADI. The CDR3 contains 13 residues. Trimming pared 8 bases from V and 6 bases from J, leaving 16 bases between. The DNA for the CDR3 is TGCGCCAGCCATGCAAGTGGGACCCCTGAAGCTTTCTTT. Its protein product is CASHASGTPEAFF.

The rearrangement links TRBV6-2 or TRBV6-3 to TRBJ2-1; tentative D call: TRBD1 (6 bases). V lost 5 bases to trimming and J lost 4 bases, with 12 bases between them. Germline CDR1 MNHEY, CDR2 SVGEGT. CDR3 length: 14 residues. This CDR3 is CASSTGQGYNEQFF. DNA for the CDR3: TGTGCCAGCAGTACGGGGCAGGGGTACAATGAGCAGTTCTTC.

J is TRBJ1-5 and V is TRBV6-2 or TRBV6-3, with D possibly matching TRBD1 (5 bases). Germline V gene data show CDR1 as MNHEY and CDR2 as SVGEGT. CDR3 size: 14 residues. The germline V and J ends were trimmed by 2 bases and 2 bases, with 7 bases remaining between them. The CDR3 DNA sequence: TGTGCCAGCAGTTACGAACAGGGCAATCAGCCCCAGCATTTT. It codes for CASSYEQGNQPQHF.